This T cell receptor beta chain was captured in a study of T cell responses to AZD1222 COVID-19 vaccine. Sequencing was performed with immunoSEQ multiplex PCR; in TCRdb, only in-frame clones are kept and a portion is missing. The data hold about 200,000 clones, with roughly 92% observed a single time. Trimming took off 0 bases at V and 4 bases at J, with 9 bases between the two ends. Germline V gene sequence: CDR1 GTSNPN, CDR2 SVGIG (reference sequence). This CDR3 contains 13 residues. The clonotype originates from an adult who received the AZD1222 COVID-19 vaccine. This chain connects TRBV30 to TRBJ2-5; D remains ambiguous. The specimen was peripheral blood, collected 28 days after the second AZD1222 dose. CDR3 sequence reads: CAWSVGLGETQYF. The DNA of the CDR3 is TGTGCCTGGAGTGTAGGGCTAGGAGAGACCCAGTACTTC. Combining the CDR3 with reference TRBV30 and TRBJ2-5 gives the whole variable domain SQTIHQWPATLVQPVGSPLSLECTVEGTSNPNLYWYRQAAGRGLQLLFYSVGIGQISSEVPQNLSASRPQDRQFILSSKKLLLSDSGFYLCAWSVGLGETQYFGPGTRLLVL.